The clone carrying this T cell receptor beta chain has just one count. Sequencing used immunoSEQ multiplex PCR; TCRdb keeps in-frame clones, though not all of them. The sample holds fewer than 80,000 clones, about nine tenths seen once. Germline V gene data show CDR1 as SGHTS and CDR2 as YDEGEE. V was trimmed by 0 bases and J by 5 bases, leaving 15 bases between them. The length of the CDR3 is 16 residues. The data are from a study of blood T cell repertoires in COVID-19. This receptor was taken from a young man with acute or convalescent COVID-19. The chain uses TRBV5-8 and TRBJ1-5; no reliable D call. The specimen was peripheral blood. The CDR3 nucleotides are TGTGCCAGCAGCTTGGTTATCTCGGCAGGCTATCAGCCCCAGCATTTT. Protein: CASSLVISAGYQPQHF. The complete variable domain, with remaining parts taken from reference TRBV5-8 and TRBJ1-5, reads EAGVTQSPTHLIKTRGQQATLRCSPISGHTSVYWYQQALGLGLQFLLWYDEGEERNRGNFPPRFSGRQFPNYSSELNVNALELEDSALYLCASSLVISAGYQPQHFGDGTRLSIL.